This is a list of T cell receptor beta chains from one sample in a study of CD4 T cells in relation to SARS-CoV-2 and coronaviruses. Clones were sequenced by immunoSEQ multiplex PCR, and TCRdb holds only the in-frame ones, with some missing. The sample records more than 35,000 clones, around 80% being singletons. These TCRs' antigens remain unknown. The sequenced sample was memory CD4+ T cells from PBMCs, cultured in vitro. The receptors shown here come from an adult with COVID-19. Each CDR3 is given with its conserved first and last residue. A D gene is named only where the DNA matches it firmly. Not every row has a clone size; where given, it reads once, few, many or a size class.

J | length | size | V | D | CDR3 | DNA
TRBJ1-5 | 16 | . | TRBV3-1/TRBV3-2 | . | CASSQDTTGRNQPQHF | TGTGCCAGCAGCCAAGATACTACAGGACGCAATCAGCCCCAGCATTTT
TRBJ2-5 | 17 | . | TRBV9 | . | CASSPGDSLDYQKTQYF | TGTGCCAGCAGCCCTGGGGACTCCCTGGACTATCAAAAGACCCAGTACTTC
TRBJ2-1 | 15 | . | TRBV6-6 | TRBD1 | CASSSRQGKLAKQFF | TGTGCCAGCAGTTCCAGACAGGGGAAGCTCGCGAAGCAGTTCTTC
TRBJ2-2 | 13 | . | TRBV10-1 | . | CASSESGTGELFF | TGCGCCAGCAGTGAGTCTGGGACCGGGGAGCTGTTTTTT
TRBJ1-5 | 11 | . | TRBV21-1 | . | CASSTNQPQHF | TGTGCCAGCAGCACCAATCAGCCCCAGCATTTT
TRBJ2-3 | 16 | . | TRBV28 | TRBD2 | CASSRATAGGGNTQYF | TGTGCCAGCAGCCGAGCAACAGCGGGAGGGGGGAATACGCAGTATTTT
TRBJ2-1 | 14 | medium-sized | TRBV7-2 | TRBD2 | CASSSGLAYNEQFF | TGTGCCAGCAGCTCAGGACTAGCTTACAATGAGCAGTTCTTC
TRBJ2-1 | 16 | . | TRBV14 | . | CASSLLPVPSYNEQFF | TGTGCCAGCAGCCTTCTCCCCGTCCCTTCCTACAATGAGCAGTTCTTC
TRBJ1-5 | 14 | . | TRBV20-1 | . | CSASLGLRGQPQHF | TGCAGTGCTAGTTTGGGATTGCGCGGTCAGCCCCAGCATTTT
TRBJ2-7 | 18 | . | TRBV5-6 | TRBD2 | CASSLGTSGSLSRYEQYF | TGTGCCAGCAGCCTGGGGACTAGCGGGAGTTTAAGTCGGTACGAGCAGTACTTC
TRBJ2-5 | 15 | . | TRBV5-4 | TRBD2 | CASSPLAGGKETQYF | TGTGCCAGCAGCCCCCTAGCGGGAGGAAAAGAGACCCAGTACTTC
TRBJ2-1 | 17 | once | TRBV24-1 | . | CATSDSKRSVLYNEQFF | TGTGCCACCAGTGATTCAAAGAGATCCGTTTTGTACAATGAGCAGTTCTTC
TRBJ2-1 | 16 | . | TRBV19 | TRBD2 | CARGGSGRSSHNEQFF | TGTGCCAGAGGGGGTAGCGGGAGATCGTCCCACAATGAGCAGTTCTTC
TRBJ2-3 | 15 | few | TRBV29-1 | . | CSVVRGVGGTDTQYF | TGCAGCGTTGTTCGAGGGGTTGGGGGCACAGATACGCAGTATTTT
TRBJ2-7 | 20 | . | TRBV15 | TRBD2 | CATSRDRFSLAGVIYVEQYF | TGTGCCACCAGCAGAGATCGTTTTAGTTTGGCGGGAGTTATTTATGTCGAGCAGTACTTC
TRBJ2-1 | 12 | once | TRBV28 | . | CASSPPGTEQFF | TGTGCCAGCAGTCCGCCGGGAACTGAGCAGTTCTTC
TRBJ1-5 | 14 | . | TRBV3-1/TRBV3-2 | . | CASSQVSSNQPQHF | TGTGCCAGCAGCCAAGTTTCAAGCAATCAGCCCCAGCATTTT
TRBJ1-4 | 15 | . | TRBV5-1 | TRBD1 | CASSPTGTADEKLFF | TGCGCCAGCAGCCCGACCGGGACAGCCGACGAAAAACTGTTTTTT
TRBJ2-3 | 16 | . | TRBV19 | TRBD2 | CASSMGLAGGTDTQYF | TGTGCCAGTAGTATGGGTCTAGCGGGAGGCACAGATACGCAGTATTTT
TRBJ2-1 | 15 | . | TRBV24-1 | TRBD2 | CATSTTSGGWGEQFF | TGTGCCACCAGTACTACTAGCGGGGGGTGGGGTGAGCAGTTCTTC
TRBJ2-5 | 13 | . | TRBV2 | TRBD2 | CASSGTRKETQYF | TGTGCCAGCAGTGGGACTAGAAAAGAGACCCAGTACTTC
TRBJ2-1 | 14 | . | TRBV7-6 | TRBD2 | CASSFGGRSNEQFF | TGTGCCAGCAGCTTTGGCGGGAGATCAAATGAGCAGTTCTTC
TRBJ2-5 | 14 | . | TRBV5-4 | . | CASSDMTSQETQYF | TGTGCCAGCAGCGATATGACAAGCCAAGAGACCCAGTACTTC
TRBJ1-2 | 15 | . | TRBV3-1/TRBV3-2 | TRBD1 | CASSQANRGTLGYTF | TGTGCCAGCAGCCAAGCAAACAGGGGGACGTTGGGCTACACCTTC
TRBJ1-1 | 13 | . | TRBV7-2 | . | CASSFRASGEAFF | TGTGCCAGCAGCTTCCGAGCCTCCGGTGAAGCTTTCTTT
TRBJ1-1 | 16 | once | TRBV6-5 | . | CASSYPPGHQNTEAFF | TGTGCCAGCAGTTACCCTCCGGGACACCAGAACACTGAAGCTTTCTTT
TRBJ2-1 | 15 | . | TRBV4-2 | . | CASSAPDSLFGEQFF | TGTGCCAGCAGCGCTCCGGACAGTTTATTCGGTGAGCAGTTCTTC
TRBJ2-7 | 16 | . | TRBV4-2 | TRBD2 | CASSSGSSSGRIEQYF | TGTGCCAGCAGCTCCGGTTCGTCTAGCGGGAGGATCGAGCAGTACTTC
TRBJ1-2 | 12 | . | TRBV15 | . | CATSRVAGGYTF | TGTGCCACCAGCAGAGTGGCGGGTGGCTACACCTTC
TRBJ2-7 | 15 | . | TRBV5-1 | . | CASSFGDGAFGEQYF | TGCGCCAGCAGCTTTGGGGACGGAGCCTTCGGCGAGCAGTACTTC
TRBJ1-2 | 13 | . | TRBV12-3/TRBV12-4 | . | CASSLGQDYGYTF | TGTGCCAGCAGTTTGGGACAAGACTATGGCTACACCTTC
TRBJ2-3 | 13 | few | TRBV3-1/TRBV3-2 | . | CASSAGADDTQYF | TGTGCCAGCAGCGCTGGGGCGGACGATACGCAGTATTTT
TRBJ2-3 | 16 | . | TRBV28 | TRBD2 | CASRLGTSYSTDTQYF | TGTGCCAGCAGACTTGGGACTAGCTATAGCACAGATACGCAGTATTTT
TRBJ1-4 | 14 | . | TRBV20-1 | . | CSASQGSGNEKLFF | TGCAGTGCTAGTCAGGGGTCGGGTAATGAAAAACTGTTTTTT
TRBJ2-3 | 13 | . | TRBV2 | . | CASSLRLTDTQYF | TGTGCCAGCAGTCTGCGGCTCACAGATACGCAGTATTTT
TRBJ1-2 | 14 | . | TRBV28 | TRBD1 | CASKGGYNNYGYTF | TGTGCCAGCAAAGGGGGCTATAATAACTATGGCTACACCTTC
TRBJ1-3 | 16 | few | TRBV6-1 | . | CASSEGRNALGNTIYF | TGTGCCAGCAGTGAAGGGCGGAATGCTCTGGGAAACACCATATATTTT
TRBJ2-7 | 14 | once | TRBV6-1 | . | CASSDRWGLDEQYF | TGTGCCAGCAGTGACCGGTGGGGCTTGGACGAGCAGTACTTC
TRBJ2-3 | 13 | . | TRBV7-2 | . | CASSTGAADTQYF | TGTGCCAGCAGCACAGGAGCCGCAGATACGCAGTATTTT
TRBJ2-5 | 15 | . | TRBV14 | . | CASSPWTESQETQYF | TGTGCCAGCAGCCCGTGGACGGAAAGCCAAGAGACCCAGTACTTC
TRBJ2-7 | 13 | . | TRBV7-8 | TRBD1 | CASSRQGASEQYF | TGTGCCAGCAGCCGGCAGGGGGCGAGCGAGCAGTACTTC
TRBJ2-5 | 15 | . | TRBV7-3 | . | CASTVGVGVQETQYF | TGTGCCAGCACCGTAGGGGTGGGAGTCCAAGAGACCCAGTACTTC
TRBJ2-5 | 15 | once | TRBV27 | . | CASSVPLGAGETQYF | TGTGCCAGCAGCGTCCCCCTTGGGGCTGGAGAGACCCAGTACTTC
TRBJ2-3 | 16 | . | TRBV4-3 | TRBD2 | CASSQALAGGTDTQYF | TGCGCCAGCAGCCAAGCACTAGCGGGAGGTACAGATACGCAGTATTTT
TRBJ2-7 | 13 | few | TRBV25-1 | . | CASSVTGTHEQYF | TGTGCCAGCAGCGTAACGGGCACCCACGAGCAGTACTTC
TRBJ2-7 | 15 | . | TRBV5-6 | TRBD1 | CASSYTGQGRYEQYF | TGTGCCAGCAGCTACACGGGACAGGGGAGGTACGAGCAGTACTTC
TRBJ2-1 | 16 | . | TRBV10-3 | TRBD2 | CAIKDISGRVTHEQFF | TGTGCCATCAAAGATATAAGCGGGAGGGTGACTCATGAGCAGTTCTTC
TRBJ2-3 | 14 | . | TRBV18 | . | CASSQSVVTDTQYF | TGTGCCAGCTCGCAAAGTGTGGTCACAGATACGCAGTATTTT